A few counts support the clone carrying this TCR beta chain. Antigen unknown. V gave up 1 base and J gave up 0 bases, with 9 bases separating them. The CDR3 consists of 15 residues. CDR1 is SGHTA, CDR2 FQGNSA, per germline. PCR employed 60 Vbeta and 13 Jbeta primers. The data were produced by immunoSEQ multiplex PCR, yet TCRdb's version contains in-frame clones alone and is incomplete. The sample yields under 200,000 clones, roughly 13% seen once. These data are taken from a study of cytomegalovirus exposure and HLA in healthy donors. Findings of the study overall: Researchers left out some V segments, among them TRBV6-2 and TRBV6-3, as indistinguishable. Later on, an analysis showed TCR association rates differing by HLA locus, with DRB1 the most and HLA-C the fewest.

The V call is TRBV7-2, the J call TRBJ1-2; D gene uncertain. This TCR was recovered from a middle-aged man in good health and CMV-seropositive. Sequencing was done on a sample of PBMCs. As DNA, the CDR3 is TGTGCCAGCAGCTTAGGGTGGAGAGCTAACTATGGCTACACCTTC. Its protein product is CASSLGWRANYGYTF.